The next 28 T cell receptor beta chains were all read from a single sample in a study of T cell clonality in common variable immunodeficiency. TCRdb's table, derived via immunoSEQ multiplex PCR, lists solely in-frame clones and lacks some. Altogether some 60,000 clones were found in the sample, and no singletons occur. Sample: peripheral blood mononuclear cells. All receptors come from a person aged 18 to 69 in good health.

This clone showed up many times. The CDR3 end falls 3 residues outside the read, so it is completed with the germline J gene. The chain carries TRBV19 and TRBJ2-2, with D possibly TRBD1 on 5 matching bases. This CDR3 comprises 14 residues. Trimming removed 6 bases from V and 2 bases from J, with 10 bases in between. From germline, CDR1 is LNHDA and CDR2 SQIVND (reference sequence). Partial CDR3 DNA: TGTGCCAGTAGCAGTCAGGGTAACACCGGGGAG. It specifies CASSSQGNTGE. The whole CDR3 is CASSSQGNTGELFF.

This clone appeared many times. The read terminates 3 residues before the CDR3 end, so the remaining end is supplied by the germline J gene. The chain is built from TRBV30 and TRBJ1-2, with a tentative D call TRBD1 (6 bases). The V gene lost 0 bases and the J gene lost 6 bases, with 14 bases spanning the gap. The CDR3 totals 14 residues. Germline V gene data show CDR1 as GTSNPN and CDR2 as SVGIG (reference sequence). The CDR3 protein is CAWSVLPAGDGYTF. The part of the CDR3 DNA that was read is TGTGCCTGGAGTGTTCTCCCGGCAGGGGATGGC.

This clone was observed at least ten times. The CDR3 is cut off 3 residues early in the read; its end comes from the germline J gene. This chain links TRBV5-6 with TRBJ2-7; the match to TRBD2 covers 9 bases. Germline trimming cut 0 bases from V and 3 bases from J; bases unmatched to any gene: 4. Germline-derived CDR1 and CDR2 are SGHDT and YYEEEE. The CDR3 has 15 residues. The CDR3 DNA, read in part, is TGTGCCAGCAGCTTGGGCGGGAGGGACTACTACGAG. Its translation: CASSLGGRDYYE. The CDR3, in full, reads CASSLGGRDYYEQYF. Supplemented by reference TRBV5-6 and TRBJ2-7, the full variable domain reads DAGVTQSPTHLIKTRGQQVTLRCSPKSGHDTVSWYQQALGQGPQFIFQYYEEEERQRGNFPDRFSGHQFPNYSSELNVNALLLGDSALYLCASSLGGRDYYEQYFGPGTRLTVT.

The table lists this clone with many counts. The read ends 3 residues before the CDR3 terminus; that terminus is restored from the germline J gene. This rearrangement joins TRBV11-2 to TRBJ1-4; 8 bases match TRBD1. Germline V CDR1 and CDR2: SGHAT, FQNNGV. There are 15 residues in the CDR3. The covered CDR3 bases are TGTGCCAGCAGCTCCCTAGGACAGGGTATGCGGGGA. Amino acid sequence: CASSSLGQGMRG. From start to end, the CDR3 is CASSSLGQGMRGLFF. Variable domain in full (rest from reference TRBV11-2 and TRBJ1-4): EAGVAQSPRYKIIEKRQSVAFWCNPISGHATLYWYQQILGQGPKLLIQFQNNGVVDDSQLPKDRFSAERLKGVDSTLKIQPAKLEDSAVYLCASSSLGQGMRGLFFGSGTQLSVL.

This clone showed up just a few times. The sequenced part of the CDR3 DNA is TGTGCCAGCAGCTTAGCTCCAAACACTGAA. Its translation is CASSLAPNTE. The full CDR3 sequence reads CASSLAPNTEAFF. This chain joins TRBV7-8 and TRBJ1-1; D gene ambiguous. Sequencing ends 3 residues short of the CDR3 end; the germline J gene provides the rest. Germline V gene sequence: CDR1 SGHVS, CDR2 FQNEAQ. This CDR3 is built from 13 residues. The V end was cut by 0 bases, the J end by 2 bases, with 4 bases between. The full variable domain, rest sourced from reference TRBV7-8 and TRBJ1-1, is GAGVSQSPRYKVAKRGQDVALRCDPISGHVSLFWYQQALGQGPEFLTYFQNEAQLDKSGLPSDRFFAERPEGSVSTLKIQRTQQEDSAVYLCASSLAPNTEAFFGQGTRLTVV.

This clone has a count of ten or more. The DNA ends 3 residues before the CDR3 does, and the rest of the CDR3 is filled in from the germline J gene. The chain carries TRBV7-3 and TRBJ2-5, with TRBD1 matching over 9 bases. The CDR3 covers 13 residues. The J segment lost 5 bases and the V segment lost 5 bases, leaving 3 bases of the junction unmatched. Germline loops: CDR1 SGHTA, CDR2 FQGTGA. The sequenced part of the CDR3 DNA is TGTGCCAGCAGCAACGGACAGGGGGAGACC. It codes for CASSNGQGET. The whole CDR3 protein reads CASSNGQGETQYF.

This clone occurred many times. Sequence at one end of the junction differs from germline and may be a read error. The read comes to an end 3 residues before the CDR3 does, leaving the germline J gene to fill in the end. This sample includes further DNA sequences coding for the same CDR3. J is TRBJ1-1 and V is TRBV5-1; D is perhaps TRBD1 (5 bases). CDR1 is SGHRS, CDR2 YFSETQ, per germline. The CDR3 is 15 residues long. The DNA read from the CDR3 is TGCGCCAGCAGCTTATTTCAGGGAATGAACACTGAG. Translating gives CASSLFQGMNTE. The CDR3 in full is CASSLFQGMNTEAFF.

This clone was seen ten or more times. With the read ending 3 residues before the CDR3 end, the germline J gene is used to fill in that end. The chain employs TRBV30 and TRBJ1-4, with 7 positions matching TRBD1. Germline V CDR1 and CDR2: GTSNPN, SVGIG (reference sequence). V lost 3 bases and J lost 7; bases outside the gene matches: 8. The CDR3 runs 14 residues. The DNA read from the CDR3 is TGTGCCTGGAGGGCACAGGGGAGGCGTGAAAAA. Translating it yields CAWRAQGRREK. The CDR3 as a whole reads CAWRAQGRREKLFF.

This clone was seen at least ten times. CDR3 loop: CASRRQGSAAQYF. The part of the CDR3 DNA that was read is TGTGCCAGCAGGCGTCAGGGGTCCGCGGCG. The V call is TRBV5-4, the J call TRBJ2-3, with a tentative D call TRBD1 (6 bases). The read is 3 residues too short to cover the CDR3 end, so that end is filled in from the germline J gene. The V gene's germline CDR1 is SGHNT and CDR2 YYREEE (reference sequence). This CDR3 has 13 amino acids.

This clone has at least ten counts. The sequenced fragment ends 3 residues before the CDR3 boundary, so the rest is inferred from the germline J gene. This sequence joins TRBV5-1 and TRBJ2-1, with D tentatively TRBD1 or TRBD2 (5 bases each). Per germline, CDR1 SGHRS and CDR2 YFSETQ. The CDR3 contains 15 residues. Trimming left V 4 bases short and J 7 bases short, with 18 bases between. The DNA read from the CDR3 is TGCGCCAGCAGCGTGGGGCCGGGGAAAGGGAATGAG. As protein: CASSVGPGKGNE. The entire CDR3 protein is CASSVGPGKGNEQFF.

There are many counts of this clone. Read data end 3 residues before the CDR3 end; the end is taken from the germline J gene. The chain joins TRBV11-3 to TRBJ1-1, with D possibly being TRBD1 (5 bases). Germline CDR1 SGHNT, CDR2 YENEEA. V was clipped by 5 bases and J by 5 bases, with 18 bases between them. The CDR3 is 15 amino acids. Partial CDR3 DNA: TGTGCCAGCAGCCCCGTCAGGGTGGGAAGTACTGAA. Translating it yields CASSPVRVGSTE. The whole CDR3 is CASSPVRVGSTEAFF. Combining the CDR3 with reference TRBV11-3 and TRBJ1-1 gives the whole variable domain EAGVVQSPRYKIIEKKQPVAFWCNPISGHNTLYWYLQNLGQGPELLIRYENEEAVDDSQLPKDRFSAERLKGVDSTLKIQPAELGDSAVYLCASSPVRVGSTEAFFGQGTRLTVV.

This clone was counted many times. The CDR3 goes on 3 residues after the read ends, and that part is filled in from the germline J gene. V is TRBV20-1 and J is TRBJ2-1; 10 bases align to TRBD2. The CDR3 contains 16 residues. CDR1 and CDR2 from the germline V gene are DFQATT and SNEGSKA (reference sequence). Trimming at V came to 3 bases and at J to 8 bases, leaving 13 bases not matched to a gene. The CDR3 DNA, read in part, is TGCAGTGCTAGTGCAGTCAGCGGGAGGGCCGGGCATGAG. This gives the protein CSASAVSGRAGHE. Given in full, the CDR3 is CSASAVSGRAGHEQFF.

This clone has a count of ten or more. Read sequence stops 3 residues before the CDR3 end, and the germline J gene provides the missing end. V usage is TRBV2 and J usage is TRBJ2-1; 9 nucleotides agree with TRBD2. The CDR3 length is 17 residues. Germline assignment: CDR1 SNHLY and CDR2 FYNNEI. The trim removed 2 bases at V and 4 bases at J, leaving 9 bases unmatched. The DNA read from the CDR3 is TGTGCCAGCAGTGAAATGGGTAGCGGGAGTGGTTACAATGAG. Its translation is CASSEMGSGSGYNE. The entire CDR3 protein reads CASSEMGSGSGYNEQFF.

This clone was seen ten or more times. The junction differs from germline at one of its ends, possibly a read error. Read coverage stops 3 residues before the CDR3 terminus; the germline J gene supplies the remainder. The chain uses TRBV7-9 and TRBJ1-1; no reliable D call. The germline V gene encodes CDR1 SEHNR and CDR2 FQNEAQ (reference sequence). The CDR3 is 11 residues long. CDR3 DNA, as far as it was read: TGTGCCAGCAGCTTAGAGACTGAG. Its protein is CASSLETE. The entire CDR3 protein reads CASSLETEAFF.

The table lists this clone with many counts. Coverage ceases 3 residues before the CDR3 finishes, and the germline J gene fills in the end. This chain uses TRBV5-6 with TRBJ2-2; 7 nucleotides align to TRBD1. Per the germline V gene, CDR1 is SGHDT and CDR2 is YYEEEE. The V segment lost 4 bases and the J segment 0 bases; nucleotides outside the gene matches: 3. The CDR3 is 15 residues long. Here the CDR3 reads CASSEGTANTGELFF. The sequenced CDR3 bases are TGTGCCAGCAGCGAAGGGACAGCGAACACCGGGGAG.

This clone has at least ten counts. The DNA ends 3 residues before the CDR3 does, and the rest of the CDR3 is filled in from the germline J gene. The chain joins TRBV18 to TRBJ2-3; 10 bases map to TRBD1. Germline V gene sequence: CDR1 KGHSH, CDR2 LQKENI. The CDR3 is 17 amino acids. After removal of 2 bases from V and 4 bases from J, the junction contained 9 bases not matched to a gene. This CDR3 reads CASSPYSGQGIPDTQYF. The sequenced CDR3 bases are TGTGCCAGCTCACCATACTCGGGACAGGGGATACCAGATACG.

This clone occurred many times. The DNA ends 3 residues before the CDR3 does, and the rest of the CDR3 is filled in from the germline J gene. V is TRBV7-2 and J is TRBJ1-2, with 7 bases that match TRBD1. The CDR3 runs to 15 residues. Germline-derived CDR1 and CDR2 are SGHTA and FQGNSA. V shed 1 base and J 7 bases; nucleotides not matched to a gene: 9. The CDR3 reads CASSLGGQVESGYTF. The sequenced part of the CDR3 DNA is TGTGCCAGCAGCTTAGGCGGACAGGTCGAGTCTGGC.

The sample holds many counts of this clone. CDR3 sequence reads: CASSPAGGYGYTF. The DNA read from the CDR3 is TGTGCCAGCAGTCCAGCCGGGGGCTATGGC. The chain carries TRBV28 and TRBJ1-2, with D tentatively TRBD1 (5 bases). The CDR3 end is not reached by the read, which stops 3 residues before it; the germline J gene fills it in. CDR1 and CDR2 from the germline V gene are MDHEN and SYDVKM. V lost 5 bases and J lost 4, with 11 bases in between. CDR3 length: 13 amino acids.

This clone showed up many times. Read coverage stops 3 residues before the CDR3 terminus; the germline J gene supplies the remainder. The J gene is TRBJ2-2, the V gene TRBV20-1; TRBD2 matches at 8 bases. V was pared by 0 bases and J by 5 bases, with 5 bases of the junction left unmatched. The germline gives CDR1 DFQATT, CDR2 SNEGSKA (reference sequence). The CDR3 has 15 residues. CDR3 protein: CSARDRGGNTGELFF. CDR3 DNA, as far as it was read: TGCAGTGCTAGAGATCGGGGGGGTAATACCGGGGAG.

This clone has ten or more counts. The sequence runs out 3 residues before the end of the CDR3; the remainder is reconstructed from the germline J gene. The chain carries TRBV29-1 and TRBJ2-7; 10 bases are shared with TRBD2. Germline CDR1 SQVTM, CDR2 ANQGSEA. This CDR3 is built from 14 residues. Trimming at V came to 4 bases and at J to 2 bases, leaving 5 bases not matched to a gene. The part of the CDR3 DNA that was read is TGCAGCGTTGTAGGCACTAGCGGGACCTACGAG. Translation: CSVVGTSGTYE. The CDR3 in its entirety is CSVVGTSGTYEQYF.

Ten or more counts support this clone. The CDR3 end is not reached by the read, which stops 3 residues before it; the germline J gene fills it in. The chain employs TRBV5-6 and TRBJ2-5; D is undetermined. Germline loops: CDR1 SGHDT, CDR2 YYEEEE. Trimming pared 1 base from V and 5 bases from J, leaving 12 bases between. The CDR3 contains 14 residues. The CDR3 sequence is CASSLRVSMETQYF. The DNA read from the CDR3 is TGTGCCAGCAGCTTGAGGGTTAGTATGGAGACC. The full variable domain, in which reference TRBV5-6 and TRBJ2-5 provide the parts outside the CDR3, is DAGVTQSPTHLIKTRGQQVTLRCSPKSGHDTVSWYQQALGQGPQFIFQYYEEEERQRGNFPDRFSGHQFPNYSSELNVNALLLGDSALYLCASSLRVSMETQYFGPGTRLLVL.

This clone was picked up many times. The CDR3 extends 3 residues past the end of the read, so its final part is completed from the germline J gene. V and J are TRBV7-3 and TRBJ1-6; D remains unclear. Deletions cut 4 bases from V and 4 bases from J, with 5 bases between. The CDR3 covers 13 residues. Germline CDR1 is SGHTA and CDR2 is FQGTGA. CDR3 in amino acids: CASSSLYNSPLHF. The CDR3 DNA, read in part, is TGTGCCAGCAGCTCCCTTTATAATTCACCC.

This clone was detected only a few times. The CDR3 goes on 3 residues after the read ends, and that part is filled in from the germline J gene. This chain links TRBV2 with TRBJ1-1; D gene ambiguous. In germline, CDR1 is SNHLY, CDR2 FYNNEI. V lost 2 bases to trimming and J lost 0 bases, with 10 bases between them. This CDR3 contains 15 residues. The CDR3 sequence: CASSERGGLNTEAFF. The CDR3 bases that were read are TGTGCCAGCAGTGAACGCGGCGGCCTGAACACTGAA.

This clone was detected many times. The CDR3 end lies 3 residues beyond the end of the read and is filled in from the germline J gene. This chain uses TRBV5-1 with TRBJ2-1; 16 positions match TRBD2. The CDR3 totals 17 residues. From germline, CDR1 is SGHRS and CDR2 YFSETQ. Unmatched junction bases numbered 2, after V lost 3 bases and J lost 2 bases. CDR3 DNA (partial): TGCGCCAGCAGCTCTGGGACTAGCGGGGGGGCCTACAATGAG. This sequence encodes CASSSGTSGGAYNE. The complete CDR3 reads CASSSGTSGGAYNEQFF.

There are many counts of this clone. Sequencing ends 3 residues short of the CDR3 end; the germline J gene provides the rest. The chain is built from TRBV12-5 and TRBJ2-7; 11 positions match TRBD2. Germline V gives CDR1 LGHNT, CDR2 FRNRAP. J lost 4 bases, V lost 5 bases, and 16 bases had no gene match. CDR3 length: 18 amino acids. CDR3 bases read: TGTGCTAGTGGTCCGACTAGCGTGGGGACTAGCGGATCTTACGAG. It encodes CASGPTSVGTSGSYE. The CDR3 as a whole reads CASGPTSVGTSGSYEQYF.

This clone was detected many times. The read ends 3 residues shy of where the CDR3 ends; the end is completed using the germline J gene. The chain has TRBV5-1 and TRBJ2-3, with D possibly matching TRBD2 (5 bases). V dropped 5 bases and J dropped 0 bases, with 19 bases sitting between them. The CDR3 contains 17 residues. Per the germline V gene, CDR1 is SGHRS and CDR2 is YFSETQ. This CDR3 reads CASRSGATLYSTDTQYF. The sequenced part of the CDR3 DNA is TGCGCCAGCAGGAGCGGAGCCACCCTATATAGCACAGATACG.

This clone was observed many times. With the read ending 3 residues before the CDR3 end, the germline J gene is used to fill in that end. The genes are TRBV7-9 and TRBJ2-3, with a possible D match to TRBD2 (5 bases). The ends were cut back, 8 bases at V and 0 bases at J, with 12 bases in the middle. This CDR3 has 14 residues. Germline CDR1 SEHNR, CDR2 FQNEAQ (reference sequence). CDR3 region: CASQVLASTDTQYF. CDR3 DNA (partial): TGTGCCAGCCAGGTTCTAGCCAGCACAGATACG.

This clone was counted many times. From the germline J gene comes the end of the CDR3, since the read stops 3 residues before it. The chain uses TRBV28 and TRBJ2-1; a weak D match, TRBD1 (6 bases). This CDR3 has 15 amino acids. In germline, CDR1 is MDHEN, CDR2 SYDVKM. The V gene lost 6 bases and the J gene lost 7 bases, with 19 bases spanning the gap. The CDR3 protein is CASREQGGGVNEQFF. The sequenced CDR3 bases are TGTGCCAGCAGGGAACAGGGTGGGGGAGTGAATGAG.